This T cell receptor beta chain came from a study of T cells in Graves' hyperthyroidism and ophthalmopathy. Study background: Peripheral blood specimens were obtained at initial diagnosis, prior to any treatment. General study results and limits: A median approximately 6.5 months before onset, the model predicted ophthalmopathy. Also found in blood were most expanded thyroid clonotypes above 0.001.

The CDR3 length is 16 residues. Germline V lookup: CDR1 SEHNR, CDR2 FQNEAQ (reference sequence). To note about this clonotype: What it binds is unknown. Germline is not matched at one junction end, which may reflect a read error.

RNA transcripts yielded amplified TCR beta CDR3 regions. The HTBI primer set was used in a first-round RT-PCR of the TCR CDR3. TCRdb reanalysed the multiplex PCR reads using MiXCR and keeps one entry per CDR3 protein. The sample has some 50,000 distinct CDR3 sequences; about half are singletons. The chain recombines TRBV7-9 with TRBJ2-1; D remains ambiguous. The sample was blood. The TCR comes from a woman aged 45-60 years with Graves' ophthalmopathy. CDR3 loop: CASSLALGEKGCTQLF. CDR3 sequence (DNA): TGTGCCAGCAGCTTAGCGTTAGGAGAAAAAGGGTGTACGCAGCTCTTC. Full variable domain (remainder filled in from reference TRBV7-9 and TRBJ2-1): DTGVSQNPRHKITKRGQNVTFRCDPISEHNRLYWYRQTLGQGPEFLTYFQNEAQLEKSRLLSDRFSAERPKGSFSTLEIQRTEQGDSAMYLCASSLALGEKGCTQLFGPGTRLTVL.